The 11 T cell receptor beta chains given below trace back to one sample, sequenced in a study of T cells expressing NK-cell markers. TCRdb re-called the 5' RACE reads, yielding one record per CDR3 amino acid sequence without DNA. Its clone listing holds about 460,000 distinct CDR3 sequences. The sample consisted of blood T cells: a sorted CD56 or NKG2C T cell subset, CD4+ or CD8+ T cells, or bulk PBMC T cells (not recorded which). The receptors were sampled from a woman between 45 and 60 years old in good health.

This CDR3 is CSVGGHSDSPNTEAFF. The J gene is TRBJ1-1, the V gene TRBV29-1; TCRdb returns TRBD1, unconfirmable since there is no DNA. The CDR3 sequence is 16 residues long. Germline V gene lookup returns CDR1 SQVTM and CDR2 ANQGSEA.

The V gene is TRBV10-2, the J gene TRBJ1-6; TCRdb returns TRBD1, unconfirmable since there is no DNA. The CDR3 consists of 13 residues. Per the germline V gene, CDR1 is WSHSY and CDR2 is SAAADI. The CDR3 loop is CASKRDGVRPLHF.

The rearrangement uses TRBV24-1 and TRBJ2-2; the TRBD1 assignment by TCRdb is unverifiable without DNA. CDR3 length equals 14 residues. Germline V gives CDR1 KGHDR, CDR2 SFDVKD. This chain's CDR3 is CATRSRAVTGELFF.

J is TRBJ2-7 and V is TRBV5-1; TCRdb selects TRBD1, and the lack of DNA leaves this call unchecked. Germline values: CDR1 SGHRS, CDR2 YFSETQ. The CDR3 has 14 residues. CDR3 sequence: CASSKGRDYYEQYF.

V gene TRBV18 combines with J gene TRBJ2-5; the D call of TRBD2 rests on TCRdb alone, since no DNA is present to check it. The CDR3 is 15 residues long. Per the germline V gene, CDR1 is KGHSH and CDR2 is LQKENI. The CDR3 here is CASSQLADHQETQYF.

V and J are TRBV12-3 or TRBV12-4 and TRBJ2-1; checking the TCRdb D call of TRBD2 is not possible without DNA. The CDR3 contains 17 residues. This CDR3 is CASSLVAGTSGGGEQFF.

The chain links TRBV2 to TRBJ2-3; TCRdb gives TRBD2 as the D gene, but with no DNA this cannot be confirmed. Germline assignment: CDR1 SNHLY and CDR2 FYNNEI. This CDR3 spans 15 amino acids. CDR3 sequence: CASSDTSGITDTQYF.

This chain connects TRBV12-5 to TRBJ2-1; the TRBD2 assignment by TCRdb is unverifiable without DNA. Germline values: CDR1 LGHNT, CDR2 FRNRAP. This CDR3 has 15 amino acids. The CDR3 loop reads CASGFILAGGNEQFF.

This chain joins TRBV14 and TRBJ2-1; TCRdb picks TRBD2, but there is no DNA to check that call. CDR1 is SGHDN and CDR2 is FVKESK in the germline V gene. This CDR3 comprises 15 residues. CDR3 sequence: CASSLGLAGIGEQFF.

The chain couples TRBV5-1 to TRBJ2-1. The length of the CDR3 is 15 residues. From germline, CDR1 is SGHRS and CDR2 YFSETQ. CDR3 sequence reads: CASSLGDIEYNEQFF. The full variable domain, in which reference TRBV5-1 and TRBJ2-1 provide the parts outside the CDR3, is KAGVTQTPRYLIKTRGQQVTLSCSPISGHRSVSWYQQTPGQGLQFLFEYFSETQRNKGNFPGRFSGRQFSNSRSEMNVSTLELGDSALYLCASSLGDIEYNEQFFGPGTRLTVL.

V usage is TRBV10-3 and J usage is TRBJ2-5; with no DNA, the TCRdb D assignment of TRBD1 cannot be verified. CDR1 is ENHRY and CDR2 is SYGVKD in the germline V gene. The CDR3 has 15 residues. CDR3 region: CAISEGQGDSGTQYF.